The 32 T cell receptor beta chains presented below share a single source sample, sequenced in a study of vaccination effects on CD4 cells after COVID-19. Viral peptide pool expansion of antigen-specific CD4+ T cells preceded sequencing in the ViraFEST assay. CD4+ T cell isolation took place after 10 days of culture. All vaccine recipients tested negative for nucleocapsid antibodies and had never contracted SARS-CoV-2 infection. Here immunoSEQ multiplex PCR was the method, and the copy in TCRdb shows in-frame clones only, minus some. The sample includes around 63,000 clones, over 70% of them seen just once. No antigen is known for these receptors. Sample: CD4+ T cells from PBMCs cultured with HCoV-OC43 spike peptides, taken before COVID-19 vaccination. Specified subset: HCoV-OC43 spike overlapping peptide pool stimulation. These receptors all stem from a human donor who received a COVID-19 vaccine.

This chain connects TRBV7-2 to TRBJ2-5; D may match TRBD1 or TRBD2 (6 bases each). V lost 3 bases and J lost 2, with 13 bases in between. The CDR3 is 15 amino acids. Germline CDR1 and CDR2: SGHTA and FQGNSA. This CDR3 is CASSLAQGRQETQYF. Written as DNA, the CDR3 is TGTGCCAGCAGCTTGGCCCAGGGGAGGCAAGAGACCCAGTACTTC.

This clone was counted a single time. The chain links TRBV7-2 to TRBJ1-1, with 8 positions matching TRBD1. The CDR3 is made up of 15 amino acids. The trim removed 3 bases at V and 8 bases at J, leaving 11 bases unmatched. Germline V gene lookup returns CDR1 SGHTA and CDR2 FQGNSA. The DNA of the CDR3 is TGTGCCAGCAGCTTGCGACAGGGGACGGGCTCCGAAGCTTTCTTT. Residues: CASSLRQGTGSEAFF.

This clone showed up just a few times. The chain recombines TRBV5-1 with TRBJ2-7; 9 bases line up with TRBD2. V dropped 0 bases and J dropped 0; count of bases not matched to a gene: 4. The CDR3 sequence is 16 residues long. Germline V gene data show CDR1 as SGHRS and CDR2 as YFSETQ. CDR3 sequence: CASSLEPSGVSYEQYV. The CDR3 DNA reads TGCGCCAGCAGCTTGGAGCCTAGCGGGGTCTCCTACGAGCAGTACGTC.

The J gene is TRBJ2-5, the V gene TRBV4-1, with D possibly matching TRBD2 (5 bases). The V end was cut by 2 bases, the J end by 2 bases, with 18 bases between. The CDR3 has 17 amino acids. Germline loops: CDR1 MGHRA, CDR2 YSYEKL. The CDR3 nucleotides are TGCGCCAGCAGCCAACGTGGAATAGTGACTACGCAAGAGACCCAGTACTTC. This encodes CASSQRGIVTTQETQYF.

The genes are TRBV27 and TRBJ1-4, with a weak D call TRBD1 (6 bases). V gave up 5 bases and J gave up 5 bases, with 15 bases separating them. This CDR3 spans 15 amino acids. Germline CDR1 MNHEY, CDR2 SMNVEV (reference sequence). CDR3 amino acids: CASSRQAPGNEKLFF. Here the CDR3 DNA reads TGTGCCAGCAGTCGACAGGCTCCGGGAAATGAAAAACTGTTTTTT.

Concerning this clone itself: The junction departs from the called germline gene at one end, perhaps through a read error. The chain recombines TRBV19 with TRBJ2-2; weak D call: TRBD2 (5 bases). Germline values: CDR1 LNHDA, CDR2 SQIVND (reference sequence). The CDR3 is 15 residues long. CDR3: CASSISDISTRELFF. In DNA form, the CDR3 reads TGTGCCAGTAGTATTAGCGACATATCCACCCGGGAGCTGTTTTTT.

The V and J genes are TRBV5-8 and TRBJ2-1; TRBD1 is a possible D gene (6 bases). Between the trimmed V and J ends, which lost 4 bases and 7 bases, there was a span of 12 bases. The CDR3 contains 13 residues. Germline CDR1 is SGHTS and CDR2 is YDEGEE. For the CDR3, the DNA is TGTGCCAGCAGCAATGGACAGCTAAATGAGCAGTTCTTC. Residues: CASSNGQLNEQFF. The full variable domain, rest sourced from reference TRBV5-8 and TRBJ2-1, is EAGVTQSPTHLIKTRGQQATLRCSPISGHTSVYWYQQALGLGLQFLLWYDEGEERNRGNFPPRFSGRQFPNYSSELNVNALELEDSALYLCASSNGQLNEQFFGPGTRLTVL.

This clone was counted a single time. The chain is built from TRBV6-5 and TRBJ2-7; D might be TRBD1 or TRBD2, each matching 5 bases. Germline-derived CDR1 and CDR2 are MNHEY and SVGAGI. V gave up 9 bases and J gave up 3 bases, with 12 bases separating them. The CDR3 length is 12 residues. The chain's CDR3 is CARETGHYEQYV. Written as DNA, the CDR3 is TGTGCCAGAGAAACGGGGCACTACGAGCAGTACGTC.

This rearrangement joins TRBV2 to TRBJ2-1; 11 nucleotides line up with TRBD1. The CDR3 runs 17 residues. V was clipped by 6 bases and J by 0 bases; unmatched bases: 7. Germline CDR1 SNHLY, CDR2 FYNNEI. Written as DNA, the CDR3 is TGTGCCAGCAGCCCGGGACAGGGGGTGAGCTCCTACAATGAGCAGTTCTTC. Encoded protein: CASSPGQGVSSYNEQFF.

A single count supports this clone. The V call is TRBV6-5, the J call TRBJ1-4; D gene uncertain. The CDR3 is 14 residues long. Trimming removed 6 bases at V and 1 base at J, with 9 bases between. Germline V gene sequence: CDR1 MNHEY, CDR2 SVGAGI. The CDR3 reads CASRLGGTNEKLFF. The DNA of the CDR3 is TGTGCCAGCAGATTGGGCGGAACTAATGAAAAACTGTTTTTT.

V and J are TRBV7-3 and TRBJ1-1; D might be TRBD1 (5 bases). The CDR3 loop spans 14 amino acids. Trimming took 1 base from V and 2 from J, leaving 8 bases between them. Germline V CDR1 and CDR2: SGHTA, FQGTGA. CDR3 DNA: TGTGCCAGCAGCTTAATACAGGCTAACACTGAAGCTTTCTTT. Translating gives CASSLIQANTEAFF.

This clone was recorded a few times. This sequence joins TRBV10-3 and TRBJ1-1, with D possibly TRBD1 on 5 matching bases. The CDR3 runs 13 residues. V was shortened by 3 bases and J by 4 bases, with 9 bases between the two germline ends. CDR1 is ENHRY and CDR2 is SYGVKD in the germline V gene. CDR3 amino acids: CAISDTGLTEAFF. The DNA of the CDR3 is TGTGCCATCAGTGATACAGGCCTCACTGAAGCTTTCTTT.

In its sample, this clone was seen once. CDR3: CASSVAVGGGSGANVLTF. The CDR3 DNA reads as TGTGCCAGCAGCGTAGCGGTCGGGGGGGGCTCTGGGGCCAACGTCCTGACTTTC. The J gene is TRBJ2-6, the V gene TRBV9; TRBD2 agrees at 8 bases. Germline lookup yields CDR1 SGDLS and CDR2 YYNGEE. CDR3 length equals 18 residues. With 0 bases clipped from V and 0 bases from J, the junction kept 5 bases outside the gene matches.

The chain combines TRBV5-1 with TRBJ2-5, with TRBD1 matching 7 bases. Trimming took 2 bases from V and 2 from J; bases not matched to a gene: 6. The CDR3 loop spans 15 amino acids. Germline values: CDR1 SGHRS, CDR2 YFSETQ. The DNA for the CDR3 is TGCGCCAGCAGCTTACGACAGGGAATGCAAGAGACCCAGTACTTC. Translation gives CASSLRQGMQETQYF.

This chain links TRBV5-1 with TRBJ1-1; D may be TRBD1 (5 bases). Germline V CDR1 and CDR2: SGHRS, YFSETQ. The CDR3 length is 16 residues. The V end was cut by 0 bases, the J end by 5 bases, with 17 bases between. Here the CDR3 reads CASSLGQGLWDTEAFF. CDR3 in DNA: TGCGCCAGCAGCTTGGGGCAGGGATTATGGGATACTGAAGCTTTCTTT.

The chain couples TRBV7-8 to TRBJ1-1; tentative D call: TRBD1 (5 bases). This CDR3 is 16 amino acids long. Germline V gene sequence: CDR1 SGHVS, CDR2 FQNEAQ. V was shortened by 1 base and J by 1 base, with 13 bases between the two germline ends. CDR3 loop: CASSLGRGESNTEAFF. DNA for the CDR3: TGTGCCAGCAGCTTAGGTCGAGGGGAGTCGAACACTGAAGCTTTCTTT.

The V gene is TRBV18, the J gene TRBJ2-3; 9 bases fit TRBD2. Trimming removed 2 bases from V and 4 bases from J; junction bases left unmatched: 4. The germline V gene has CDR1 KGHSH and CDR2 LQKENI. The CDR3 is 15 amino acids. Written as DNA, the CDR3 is TGTGCCAGCTCACCAGGGTCTAGCGGGGCAGATACGCAGTATTTT. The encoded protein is CASSPGSSGADTQYF.

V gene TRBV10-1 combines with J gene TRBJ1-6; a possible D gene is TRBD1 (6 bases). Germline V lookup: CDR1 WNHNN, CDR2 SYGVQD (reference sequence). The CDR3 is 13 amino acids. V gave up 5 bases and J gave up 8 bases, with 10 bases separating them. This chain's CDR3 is CASSRQADSPLHF. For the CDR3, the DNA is TGCGCCAGCAGTCGACAGGCGGATTCACCCCTCCACTTT.

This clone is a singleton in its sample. The CDR3 DNA is TGCGCCAGCAGCAAAGACAGTGGCTCCTACGAGCAGTACGTC. Protein: CASSKDSGSYEQYV. The chain is built from TRBV5-1 and TRBJ2-7; a possible D gene is TRBD1 (5 bases). The V gene lost 4 bases and the J gene lost 0 bases, with 11 bases spanning the gap. The CDR3 covers 14 residues. The germline gives CDR1 SGHRS, CDR2 YFSETQ.

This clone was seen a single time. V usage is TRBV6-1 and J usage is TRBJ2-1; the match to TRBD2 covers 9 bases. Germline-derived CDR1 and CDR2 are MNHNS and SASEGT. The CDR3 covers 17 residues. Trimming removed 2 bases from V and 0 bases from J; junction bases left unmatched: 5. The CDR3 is CASSESGGSSSYNEQFF. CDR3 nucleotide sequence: TGTGCCAGCAGTGAAAGCGGGGGGTCTAGCTCCTACAATGAGCAGTTCTTC.

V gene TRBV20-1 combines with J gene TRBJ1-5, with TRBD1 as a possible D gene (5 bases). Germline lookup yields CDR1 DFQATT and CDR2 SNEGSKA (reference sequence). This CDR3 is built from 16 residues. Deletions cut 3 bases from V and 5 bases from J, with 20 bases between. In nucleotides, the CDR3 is TGCAGTGCTAGTCAATCCTCTGCCGGGGACGATCAGCCCCAGCATTTT. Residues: CSASQSSAGDDQPQHF.

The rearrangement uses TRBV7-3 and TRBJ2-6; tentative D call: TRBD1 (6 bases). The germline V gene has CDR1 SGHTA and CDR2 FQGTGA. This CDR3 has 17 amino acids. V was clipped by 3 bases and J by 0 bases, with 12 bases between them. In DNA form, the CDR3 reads TGTGCCAGCAGCTTTGGCCAGGGGAACTCTGGGGCCAACGTCCTGACTTTC. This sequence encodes CASSFGQGNSGANVLTF.

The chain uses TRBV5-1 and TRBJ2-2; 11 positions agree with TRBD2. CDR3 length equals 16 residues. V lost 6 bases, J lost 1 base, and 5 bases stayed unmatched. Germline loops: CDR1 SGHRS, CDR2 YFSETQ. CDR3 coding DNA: TGCGCCAGCACCAAAACTAGCGGGGGGAACACCGGGGAGCTGTTTTTT. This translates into CASTKTSGGNTGELFF.

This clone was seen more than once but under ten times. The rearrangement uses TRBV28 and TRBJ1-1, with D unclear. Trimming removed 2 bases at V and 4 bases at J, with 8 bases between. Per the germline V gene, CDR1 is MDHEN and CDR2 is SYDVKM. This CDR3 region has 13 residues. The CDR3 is CASSLGMGTEAFF. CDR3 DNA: TGTGCCAGCAGTTTAGGGATGGGCACTGAAGCTTTCTTT.

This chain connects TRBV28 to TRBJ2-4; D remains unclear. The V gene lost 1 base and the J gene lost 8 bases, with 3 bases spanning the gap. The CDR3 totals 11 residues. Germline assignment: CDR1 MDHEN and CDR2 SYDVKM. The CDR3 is CASSLLDIQYF. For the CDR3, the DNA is TGTGCCAGCAGTTTATTGGACATTCAGTACTTC.

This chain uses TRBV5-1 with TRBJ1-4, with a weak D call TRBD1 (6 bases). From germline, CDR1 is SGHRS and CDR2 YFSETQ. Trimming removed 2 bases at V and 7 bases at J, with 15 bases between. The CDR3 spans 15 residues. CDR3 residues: CASSFLGGLGEKLFF. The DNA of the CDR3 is TGCGCCAGCAGCTTCCTCGGGGGGCTAGGTGAAAAACTGTTTTTT.

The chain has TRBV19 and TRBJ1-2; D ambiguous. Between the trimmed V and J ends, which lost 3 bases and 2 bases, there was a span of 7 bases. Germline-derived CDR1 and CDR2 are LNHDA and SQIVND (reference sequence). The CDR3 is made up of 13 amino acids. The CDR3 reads CASSISWNYGYTF. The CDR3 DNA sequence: TGTGCCAGTAGTATTTCCTGGAACTATGGCTACACCTTC.

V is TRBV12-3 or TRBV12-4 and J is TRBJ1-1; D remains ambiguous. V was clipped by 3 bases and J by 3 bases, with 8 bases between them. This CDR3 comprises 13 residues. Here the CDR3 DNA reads TGTGCCAGCAGTTTCGGGGTTTACACTGAAGCTTTCTTT. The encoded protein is CASSFGVYTEAFF.

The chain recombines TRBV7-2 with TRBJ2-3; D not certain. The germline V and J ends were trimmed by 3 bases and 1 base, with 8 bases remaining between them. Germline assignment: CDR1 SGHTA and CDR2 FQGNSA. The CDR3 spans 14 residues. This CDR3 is CASSFSPGTDTQYF. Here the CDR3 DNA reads TGTGCCAGCAGCTTTTCCCCGGGCACAGATACGCAGTATTTT.

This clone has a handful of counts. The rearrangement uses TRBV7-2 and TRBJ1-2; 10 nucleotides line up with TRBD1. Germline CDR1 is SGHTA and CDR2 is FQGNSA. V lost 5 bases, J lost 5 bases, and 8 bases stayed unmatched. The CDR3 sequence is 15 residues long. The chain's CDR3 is CASSPYGTGDYGYTF. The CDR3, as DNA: TGTGCCAGCAGCCCGTACGGGACAGGGGATTATGGCTACACCTTC.

CDR3 protein: CASNAYRVANYGYTF. The CDR3, as DNA: TGTGCCAGCAATGCCTACCGTGTCGCTAACTATGGCTACACCTTC. The chain joins TRBV6-5 to TRBJ1-2; D is unclear. The germline V and J ends were trimmed by 7 bases and 0 bases, with 15 bases remaining between them. The CDR3 is 15 residues long. CDR1 and CDR2 (germline): MNHEY, SVGAGI.

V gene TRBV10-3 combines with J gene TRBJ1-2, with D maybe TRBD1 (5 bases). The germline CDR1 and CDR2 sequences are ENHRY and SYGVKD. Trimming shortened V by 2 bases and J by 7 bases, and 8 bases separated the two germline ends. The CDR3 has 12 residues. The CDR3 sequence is CAISETGSGYTF. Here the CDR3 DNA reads TGTGCCATCAGTGAGACAGGTAGTGGCTACACCTTC.